This T cell receptor beta chain was recorded in a study of blood T cell repertoires in COVID-19. The overall study: Samples of COVID-19 (acute and convalescent) were obtained from the United States, Italy and Spain. Sources were T cells, B-cell-depleted T cells, or PBMCs; the material itself was cDNA or gDNA.

As originally analysed: Reference gene primer amplification yielded estimated nucleated cell counts. Here immunoSEQ multiplex PCR was the method, and the copy in TCRdb shows in-frame clones only, minus some. V, J and clone size are those of that table, while D and trimming were read from the DNA. This table has around 230,000 clones, 87% appearing once. The CDR3 runs to 17 residues. The ends were cut back, 0 bases at V and 5 bases at J, with 17 bases in the middle. Germline V gives CDR1 MNHNS, CDR2 SASEGT. The sample comprised peripheral blood. This receptor was obtained from a man in his sixties who had recovered from COVID-19. The gene calls are TRBV6-1 and TRBJ1-5, with D hard to call. The DNA of the CDR3 is TGTGCCAGCAGTGAAGCTAGCCCGGCCACCAGATATCAGCCCCAGCATTTT. Protein product: CASSEASPATRYQPQHF.